This is a list of T cell receptor beta chains from one sample in a study of response to subunit inactivated influenza vaccine. From the RT-PCR reads, TCRdb called clonotypes with MiXCR, one entry per CDR3 protein. The profile shows roughly 650,000 distinct CDR3 sequences, approximately 14% of them singletons. This sample comprised PBMCs from blood, obtained around 15 days before vaccination. These TCRs come from a man aged 45-65 years who received an inactivated influenza vaccine. The CDR3 runs from the conserved cysteine through the conserved F or W. Fields, in order: V gene, J gene, CDR3 protein.

v_gene: TRBV6-2/TRBV6-3
j_gene: TRBJ2-7
CDR3aa: CASSPLRDYGAELTSYEQYF

v_gene: TRBV12-3/TRBV12-4
j_gene: TRBJ2-1
CDR3aa: CASTPGKINNEQFF

v_gene: TRBV7-2
j_gene: TRBJ2-1
CDR3aa: CASSVTSGGWNEQFF

v_gene: TRBV7-9
j_gene: TRBJ1-4
CDR3aa: CASSFIVEKLFF

v_gene: TRBV29-1
j_gene: TRBJ2-1
CDR3aa: CSVEGGFSYNEQFF

v_gene: TRBV11-2
j_gene: TRBJ2-3
CDR3aa: CASGFVRGWDSPSTDTQYF

v_gene: TRBV6-2/TRBV6-3
j_gene: TRBJ2-5
CDR3aa: CASSYSTTQETQYF

v_gene: TRBV20-1
j_gene: TRBJ1-6
CDR3aa: CSAREDRGDSYNSPLHF

v_gene: TRBV7-2
j_gene: TRBJ2-1
CDR3aa: CASSPLAGAGNEQFF

v_gene: TRBV5-6
j_gene: TRBJ2-1
CDR3aa: CASSVTSGSHNEQFF

v_gene: TRBV7-2
j_gene: TRBJ2-1
CDR3aa: CASSARQTASSYNEQFF

v_gene: TRBV7-2
j_gene: TRBJ2-5
CDR3aa: CASSLERTQYF

v_gene: TRBV28
j_gene: TRBJ2-5
CDR3aa: CASSVGIETQYF

v_gene: TRBV7-9
j_gene: TRBJ2-5
CDR3aa: CASSRLAGQETQYF

v_gene: TRBV12-3/TRBV12-4
j_gene: TRBJ1-2
CDR3aa: CASRTGGAFGYTF

v_gene: TRBV3-1
j_gene: TRBJ2-4
CDR3aa: CASSQGRLAGAAYF

v_gene: TRBV4-1
j_gene: TRBJ2-7
CDR3aa: CASSQFGGAGGAYEQYF

v_gene: TRBV7-2
j_gene: TRBJ2-7
CDR3aa: CASSLGVPSEQYF

v_gene: TRBV7-2
j_gene: TRBJ2-2
CDR3aa: CASSQQVVTGELFF

v_gene: TRBV6-2/TRBV6-3
j_gene: TRBJ2-7
CDR3aa: CASSYSGQDEQYF

v_gene: TRBV20-1
j_gene: TRBJ2-1
CDR3aa: CSARDYLRGDYNEQFF

v_gene: TRBV9
j_gene: TRBJ2-6
CDR3aa: CASSVRGGPGANVLTF

v_gene: TRBV28
j_gene: TRBJ2-5
CDR3aa: CASSFAQGQETQYF

v_gene: TRBV20-1
j_gene: TRBJ2-3
CDR3aa: CSAGDTVRTDTQYF

v_gene: TRBV25-1
j_gene: TRBJ2-3
CDR3aa: CASRDRVTDTQYF

v_gene: TRBV7-2
j_gene: TRBJ1-3
CDR3aa: CASSLAWGSGNTIYF

v_gene: TRBV29-1
j_gene: TRBJ1-1
CDR3aa: CSVSRDRGTEAFF

v_gene: TRBV5-1
j_gene: TRBJ1-2
CDR3aa: CASSPGTAVGYTF

v_gene: TRBV20-1
j_gene: TRBJ2-3
CDR3aa: CSASKRVDTQYF

v_gene: TRBV15
j_gene: TRBJ1-5
CDR3aa: CATSRDLRVQPQHF

v_gene: TRBV20-1
j_gene: TRBJ1-1
CDR3aa: CSARDPGIGTEAFF

v_gene: TRBV7-9
j_gene: TRBJ1-4
CDR3aa: CASSPEGMEKLNEKLFF

v_gene: TRBV25-1
j_gene: TRBJ2-1
CDR3aa: CASSKGGQGVEEQFF

v_gene: TRBV6-5
j_gene: TRBJ1-2
CDR3aa: CASSYSGINYGYTF

v_gene: TRBV25-1
j_gene: TRBJ1-2
CDR3aa: CASSEGRRGYTF

v_gene: TRBV9
j_gene: TRBJ1-4
CDR3aa: CASSVGSGGTVNEKLFF

v_gene: TRBV14
j_gene: TRBJ2-3
CDR3aa: CASSQLPGLAGGSDTQYF

v_gene: TRBV27
j_gene: TRBJ2-1
CDR3aa: CAIAATKSSYNEQFF

v_gene: TRBV10-3
j_gene: TRBJ2-7
CDR3aa: CAIKLAGGFSYEQYF

v_gene: TRBV10-3
j_gene: TRBJ2-2
CDR3aa: CAISIDRGELFF

v_gene: TRBV7-6
j_gene: TRBJ2-5
CDR3aa: CASSLAGTNQETQYF

v_gene: TRBV7-8
j_gene: TRBJ2-3
CDR3aa: CASSLADRVSTDTQYF

v_gene: TRBV4-2
j_gene: TRBJ2-7
CDR3aa: CASSQVPGQGASEQYF

v_gene: TRBV3-1
j_gene: TRBJ2-7
CDR3aa: CASSRSDRGSYEQYF

v_gene: TRBV12-3/TRBV12-4
j_gene: TRBJ1-1
CDR3aa: CAIRDGLNTEAFF

v_gene: TRBV27
j_gene: TRBJ2-3
CDR3aa: CASNREGASGRADTQYF

v_gene: TRBV10-3
j_gene: TRBJ2-7
CDR3aa: CAIRGGLPPSYEQYF

v_gene: TRBV20-1
j_gene: TRBJ2-3
CDR3aa: CSARSWGPIPADTQYF

v_gene: TRBV5-1
j_gene: TRBJ2-1
CDR3aa: CASRSMGQGTDEQFF

v_gene: TRBV12-3/TRBV12-4
j_gene: .
CDR3aa: CASSLTVNSNQPQYF

v_gene: TRBV6-5
j_gene: TRBJ2-1
CDR3aa: CASSLTSGSNGEQFF

v_gene: TRBV7-8
j_gene: TRBJ2-7
CDR3aa: CASEGLFSYEQYF

v_gene: TRBV30
j_gene: TRBJ2-2
CDR3aa: CAWSVRGTSTGELFF

v_gene: TRBV6-2/TRBV6-3
j_gene: TRBJ2-7
CDR3aa: CASSYETISYEQYF

v_gene: TRBV9
j_gene: TRBJ2-1
CDR3aa: CASSLGTSGRSEKFF

v_gene: TRBV28
j_gene: TRBJ1-2
CDR3aa: CASSSLWGRDYGYTF

v_gene: TRBV7-7
j_gene: TRBJ2-2
CDR3aa: CASSLATTNTGELFF